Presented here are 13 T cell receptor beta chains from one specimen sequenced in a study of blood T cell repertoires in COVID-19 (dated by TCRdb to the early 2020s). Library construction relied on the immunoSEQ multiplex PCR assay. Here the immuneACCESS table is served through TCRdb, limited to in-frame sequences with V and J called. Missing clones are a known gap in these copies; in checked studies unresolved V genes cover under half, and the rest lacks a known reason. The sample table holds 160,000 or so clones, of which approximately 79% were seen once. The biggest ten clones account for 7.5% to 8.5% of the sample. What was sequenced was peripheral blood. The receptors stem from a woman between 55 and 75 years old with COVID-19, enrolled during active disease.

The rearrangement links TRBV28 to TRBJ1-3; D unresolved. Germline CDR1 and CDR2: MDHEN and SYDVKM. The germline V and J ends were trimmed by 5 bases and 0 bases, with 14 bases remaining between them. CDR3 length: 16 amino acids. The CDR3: CASSPPTVSSGNTIYF. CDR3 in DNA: TGTGCCAGCAGTCCCCCTACAGTCTCCTCTGGAAACACCATATATTTT. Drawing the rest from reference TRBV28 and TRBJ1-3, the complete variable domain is DVKVTQSSRYLVKRTGEKVFLECVQDMDHENMFWYRQDPGLGLRLIYFSYDVKMKEKGDIPEGYSVSREKKERFSLILESASTNQTSMYLCASSPPTVSSGNTIYFGEGSWLTVV.

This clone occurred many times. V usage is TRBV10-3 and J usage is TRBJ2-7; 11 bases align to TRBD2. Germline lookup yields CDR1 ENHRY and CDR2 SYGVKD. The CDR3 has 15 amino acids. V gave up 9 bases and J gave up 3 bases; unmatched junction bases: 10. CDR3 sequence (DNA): TGTGCCATTTCAGGGGGGCTAGCGGGAGGCTACGAGCAGTACTTC. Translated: CAISGGLAGGYEQYF.

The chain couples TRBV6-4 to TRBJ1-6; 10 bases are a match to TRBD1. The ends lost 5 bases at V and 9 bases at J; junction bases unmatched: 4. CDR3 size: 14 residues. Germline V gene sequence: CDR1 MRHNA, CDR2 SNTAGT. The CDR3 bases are TGTGCCAGCAGTACGGACAGGGGGACTTCACCCCTCCACTTT. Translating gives CASSTDRGTSPLHF.

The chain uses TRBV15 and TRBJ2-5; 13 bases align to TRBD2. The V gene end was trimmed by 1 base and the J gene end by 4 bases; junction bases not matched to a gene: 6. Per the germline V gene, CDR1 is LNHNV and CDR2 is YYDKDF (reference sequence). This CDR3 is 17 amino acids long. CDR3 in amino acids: CATSRATLAGGRETQYF. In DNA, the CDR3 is TGTGCCACCAGCAGAGCCACACTAGCGGGGGGGAGAGAGACCCAGTACTTC.

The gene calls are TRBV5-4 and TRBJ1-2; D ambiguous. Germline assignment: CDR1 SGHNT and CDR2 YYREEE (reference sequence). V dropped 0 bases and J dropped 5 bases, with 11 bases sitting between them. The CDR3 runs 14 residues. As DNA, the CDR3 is TGTGCCAGCAGCTTGGAGAGGCGAGGGTATGGCTACACCTTC. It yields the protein CASSLERRGYGYTF. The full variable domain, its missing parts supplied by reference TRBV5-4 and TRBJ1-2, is ETGVTQSPTHLIKTRGQQVTLRCSSQSGHNTVSWYQQALGQGPQFIFQYYREEENGRGNFPPRFSGLQFPNYSSELNVNALELDDSALYLCASSLERRGYGYTFGSGTRLTVV.

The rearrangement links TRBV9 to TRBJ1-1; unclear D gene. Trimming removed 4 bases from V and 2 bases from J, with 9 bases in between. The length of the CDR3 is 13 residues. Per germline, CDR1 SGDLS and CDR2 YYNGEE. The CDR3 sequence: CASSLLLNTEAFF. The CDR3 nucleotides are TGTGCCAGCAGCCTACTTCTAAACACTGAAGCTTTCTTT.

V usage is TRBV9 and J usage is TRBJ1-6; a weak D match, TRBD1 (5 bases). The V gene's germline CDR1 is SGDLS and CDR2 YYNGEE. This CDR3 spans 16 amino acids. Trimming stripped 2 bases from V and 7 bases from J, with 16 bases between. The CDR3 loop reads CASSVQPQGGNSPLHF. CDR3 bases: TGTGCCAGCAGCGTCCAACCTCAGGGAGGGAATTCACCCCTCCACTTT.

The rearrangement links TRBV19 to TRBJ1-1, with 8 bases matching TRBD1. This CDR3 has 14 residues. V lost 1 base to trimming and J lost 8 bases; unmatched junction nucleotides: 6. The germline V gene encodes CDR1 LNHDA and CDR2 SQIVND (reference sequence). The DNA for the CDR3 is TGTGCCAGTAGTATAGGCCAGGGGGCTTTCGAAGCTTTCTTT. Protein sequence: CASSIGQGAFEAFF.

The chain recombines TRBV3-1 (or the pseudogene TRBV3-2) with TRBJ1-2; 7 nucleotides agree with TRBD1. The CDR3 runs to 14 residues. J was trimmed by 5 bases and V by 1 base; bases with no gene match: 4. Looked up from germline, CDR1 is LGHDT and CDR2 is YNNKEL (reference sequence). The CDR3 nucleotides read TGTGCCAGCAGCCAAGCCCTGACAGGGTATGGCTACACCTTC. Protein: CASSQALTGYGYTF.

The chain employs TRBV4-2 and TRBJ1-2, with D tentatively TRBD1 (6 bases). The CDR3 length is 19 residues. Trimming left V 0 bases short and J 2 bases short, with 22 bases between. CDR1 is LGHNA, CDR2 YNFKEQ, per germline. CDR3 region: CASSQDGAGGGHPNYGYTF. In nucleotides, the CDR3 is TGTGCCAGCAGCCAAGATGGGGCGGGGGGCGGACACCCAAACTATGGCTACACCTTC.

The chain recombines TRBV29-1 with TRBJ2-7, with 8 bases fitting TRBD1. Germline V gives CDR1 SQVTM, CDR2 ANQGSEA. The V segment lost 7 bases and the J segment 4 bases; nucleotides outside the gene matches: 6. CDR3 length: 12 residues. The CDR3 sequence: CSARGQGYEQYF. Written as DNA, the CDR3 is TGCAGCGCGAGAGGACAGGGATACGAGCAGTACTTC.

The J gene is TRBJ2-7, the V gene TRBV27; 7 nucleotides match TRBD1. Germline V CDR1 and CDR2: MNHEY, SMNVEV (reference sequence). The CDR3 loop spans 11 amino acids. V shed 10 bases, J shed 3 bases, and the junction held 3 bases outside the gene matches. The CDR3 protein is CATWTGYEQYF. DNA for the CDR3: TGTGCCACCTGGACAGGCTACGAGCAGTACTTC.

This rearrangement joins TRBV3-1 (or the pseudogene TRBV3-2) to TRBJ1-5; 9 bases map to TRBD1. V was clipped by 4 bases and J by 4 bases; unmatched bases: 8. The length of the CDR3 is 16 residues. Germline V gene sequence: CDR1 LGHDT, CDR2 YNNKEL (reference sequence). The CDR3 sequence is CASSLGQGVKNQPQHF. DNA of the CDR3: TGTGCCAGCAGCCTGGGACAGGGTGTAAAGAATCAGCCCCAGCATTTT.